One and the same sample provided the 29 T cell receptor beta chains below, sequenced in a study of technical replicates of blood from four donors. The repertoire was sequenced with immunoSEQ multiplex PCR; TCRdb's copy has only in-frame clones and lacks some. The table lists about 93,000 clones, 95% of them singletons. Sequencing was performed on T cells isolated from PBMCs. These receptors were taken from a human donor in good health.

V and J are TRBV9 and TRBJ1-1, with a weak D call TRBD1 (5 bases). Per germline, CDR1 SGDLS and CDR2 YYNGEE. The V and J ends lost 3 bases and 1 base respectively, with 13 bases between them. The CDR3 runs 15 residues. The CDR3 DNA follows: TGTGCCAGCAGCGCGCGGGAGCAGGGGAACACTGAAGCTTTCTTT. Translation gives CASSAREQGNTEAFF.

The rearrangement joins TRBV6-5 to TRBJ2-7, with TRBD1 identical over 9 bases. Unmatched junction bases numbered 8, after V lost 6 bases and J lost 2 bases. This CDR3 has 15 residues. The germline gives CDR1 MNHEY, CDR2 SVGAGI. In DNA form, the CDR3 reads TGTGCCAGCAGGTACACAGGGGGCGCCCCCTACGAGCAGTACTTC. This translates into CASRYTGGAPYEQYF.

V usage is TRBV30 and J usage is TRBJ2-7; maybe TRBD2 (6 bases). The CDR3 is made up of 11 amino acids. Per germline, CDR1 GTSNPN and CDR2 SVGIG (reference sequence). Trimming left V 1 base short and J 6 bases short, with 7 bases between. The DNA for the CDR3 is TGTGCCTGGAGTGCCGGGGGCGAGCAGTACTTC. Translation: CAWSAGGEQYF.

The gene calls are TRBV10-2 and TRBJ2-5; no definite D call. The germline V gene encodes CDR1 WSHSY and CDR2 SAAADI. Between the trimmed V and J ends, which lost 0 bases and 0 bases, there was a span of 5 bases. The CDR3 sequence is 14 residues long. DNA of the CDR3: TGCGCCAGCAGTGAGTCGACTCACCAAGAGACCCAGTACTTC. Translation gives CASSESTHQETQYF.

The CDR3 DNA follows: TGTGCCAGTTCGGTCTTTACAGGGGTACACACCTTC. Its protein is CASSVFTGVHTF. The chain recombines TRBV28 with TRBJ1-2; 7 positions match TRBD1. The germline CDR1 and CDR2 sequences are MDHEN and SYDVKM. Trimming took 9 bases from V and 12 from J; bases not matched to a gene: 13. The CDR3 sequence is 12 residues long.

The rearrangement uses TRBV29-1 and TRBJ2-5; D gene ambiguous. CDR1 is SQVTM, CDR2 ANQGSEA, per germline. V was shortened by 5 bases and J by 1 base, with 5 bases between the two germline ends. The CDR3 spans 11 residues. The CDR3 region has the DNA TGCAGCGTTCCCGGCCAAGAGACCCAGTACTTC. Its protein is CSVPGQETQYF.

The gene calls are TRBV28 and TRBJ2-1; D may be TRBD2 (5 bases). Germline lookup yields CDR1 MDHEN and CDR2 SYDVKM. The V and J ends lost 5 bases and 8 bases respectively, with 10 bases between them. The length of the CDR3 is 12 residues. The CDR3 nucleotides read TGTGCCAGCAGTCCCCTTAGCGATGAGCAGTTCTTC. This sequence encodes CASSPLSDEQFF.

The chain recombines TRBV25-1 with TRBJ2-7; 10 bases align to TRBD1. This CDR3 has 13 residues. Trimming cost V 4 bases and J 6 bases; bases outside gene matches: 3. Germline V gene lookup returns CDR1 MGHDK and CDR2 SYGVNS. The CDR3 nucleotides are TGTGCCAGCAGTGGGAGGACAGGGGGCGAGCAGTACTTC. It is translated as CASSGRTGGEQYF.

The chain combines TRBV28 with TRBJ2-2; the D gene is possibly TRBD1 (5 bases). The CDR3 has 13 residues. Trimming stripped 3 bases from V and 9 bases from J, with 11 bases between. The germline V gene has CDR1 MDHEN and CDR2 SYDVKM. CDR3: CASSLAWGRELFF. The CDR3 DNA is TGTGCCAGCAGTTTGGCCTGGGGCAGGGAGCTGTTTTTT.

This chain joins TRBV28 and TRBJ1-1, with 7 bases fitting TRBD1. CDR3 size: 16 residues. Germline V lookup: CDR1 MDHEN, CDR2 SYDVKM. V shed 1 base, J shed 5 bases, and the junction held 10 bases outside the gene matches. The CDR3: CASSLLGRQGSTEAFF. CDR3 in DNA: TGTGCCAGCAGTTTATTAGGTCGACAGGGCTCGACTGAAGCTTTCTTT.

This chain connects TRBV6-5 to TRBJ2-1; 8 nucleotides line up with TRBD2. CDR1 is MNHEY and CDR2 is SVGAGI in the germline V gene. The V segment lost 2 bases and the J segment 6 bases; nucleotides outside the gene matches: 6. The CDR3 contains 15 residues. Here the CDR3 DNA reads TGTGCCAGCAGTTACGTGTCGGGAGGGCCCAATGAGCAGTTCTTC. Its translation is CASSYVSGGPNEQFF.

V usage is TRBV6-1 and J usage is TRBJ2-1; TRBD1 matches at 7 bases. After removal of 5 bases from V and 4 bases from J, the junction contained 8 bases not matched to a gene. This CDR3 comprises 15 residues. Germline lookup yields CDR1 MNHNS and CDR2 SASEGT. CDR3 residues: CASSPQGPSYNEQFF. The CDR3 DNA reads TGTGCCAGCAGTCCACAGGGGCCCTCTTACAATGAGCAGTTCTTC.

V gene TRBV5-1 combines with J gene TRBJ1-2, with a possible D match to TRBD1 (6 bases). V was clipped by 5 bases and J by 3 bases, with 26 bases between them. CDR3 length equals 18 residues. Germline CDR1 is SGHRS and CDR2 is YFSETQ. Here the CDR3 reads CASSSTFTGQRGDYGYTF. The CDR3 DNA reads TGCGCCAGCAGTTCTACTTTCACCGGACAGCGAGGGGACTATGGCTACACCTTC.

The CDR3 DNA reads as TGTGCCAGCGGCTACCAAGAGACCCAGTACTTC. Its protein is CASGYQETQYF. The chain has TRBV2 and TRBJ2-5, with unresolved D. This CDR3 comprises 11 residues. The germline CDR1 and CDR2 sequences are SNHLY and FYNNEI. V was pared by 8 bases and J by 0 bases, with 4 bases between.

The V gene is TRBV7-9, the J gene TRBJ2-3; 7 bases match TRBD1. V was clipped by 5 bases and J by 0 bases; unmatched bases: 8. The CDR3 runs to 16 residues. Germline assignment: CDR1 SEHNR and CDR2 FQNEAQ (reference sequence). CDR3 protein: CASSRTGSSSTDTQYF. Here the CDR3 DNA reads TGTGCCAGCAGCCGGACAGGATCCTCTAGCACAGATACGCAGTATTTT.

This clone was seen once. The chain has TRBV6-8 and TRBJ2-5; 8 bases match TRBD2. The germline gives CDR1 MNHGY, CDR2 SAAAGT. V gave up 9 bases and J gave up 3 bases; unmatched junction bases: 3. The CDR3 extends over 12 amino acids. DNA for the CDR3: TGTGCCAGGAGCGGGGGAAAAGAGACCCAGTACTTC. This codes for CARSGGKETQYF.

The chain is built from TRBV6-5 and TRBJ2-7, with 14 bases identical to TRBD2. The CDR3 runs 13 residues. J was trimmed by 4 bases and V by 8 bases; bases with no gene match: 1. Germline CDR1 is MNHEY and CDR2 is SVGAGI. CDR3: CASGLAGGYEQYF. The CDR3 coding sequence is TGTGCCAGCGGACTAGCGGGGGGATACGAGCAGTACTTC.

The chain employs TRBV7-3 and TRBJ1-1, with TRBD1 matching over 7 bases. V gave up 6 bases and J gave up 4 bases; unmatched junction bases: 8. Germline assignment: CDR1 SGHTA and CDR2 FQGTGA. There are 14 residues in the CDR3. CDR3 amino acids: CASRPTGVSTEAFF. CDR3 DNA: TGTGCCAGCAGGCCAACAGGGGTTTCCACTGAAGCTTTCTTT.

The rearrangement links TRBV6-1 to TRBJ2-4, with a weak D call TRBD1 (6 bases). Trimming removed 3 bases at V and 7 bases at J, with 13 bases between. Germline loops: CDR1 MNHNS, CDR2 SASEGT. This CDR3 is built from 14 residues. CDR3 nucleotides: TGTGCCAGCAGTGAGCCGGGACATTGGAACATTCAGTACTTC. Translated, it gives CASSEPGHWNIQYF.

The chain recombines TRBV2 with TRBJ1-5; D call uncertain. V was cut by 5 bases and J by 0 bases, with 14 bases left in between. Germline CDR1 and CDR2: SNHLY and FYNNEI. The CDR3 sequence is 16 residues long. The CDR3 DNA is TGTGCCAGCAGTACAGATCTCTTCGATAGCAATCAGCCCCAGCATTTT. It is translated as CASSTDLFDSNQPQHF. Full variable domain (remainder filled in from reference TRBV2 and TRBJ1-5): EPEVTQTPSHQVTQMGQEVILRCVPISNHLYFYWYRQILGQKVEFLVSFYNNEISEKSEIFDDQFSVERPDGSNFTLKIRSTKLEDSAMYFCASSTDLFDSNQPQHFGDGTRLSIL.

This clone was detected only a few times. The chain recombines TRBV5-6 with TRBJ1-1, with D hard to call. The length of the CDR3 is 13 residues. Germline V CDR1 and CDR2: SGHDT, YYEEEE. Trimming removed 4 bases at V and 4 bases at J, with 11 bases between. The chain's CDR3 is CASSQFGLTEAFF. DNA for the CDR3: TGTGCCAGCAGCCAGTTTGGGCTCACTGAAGCTTTCTTT.

The chain carries TRBV25-1 and TRBJ1-1; possibly TRBD1 for D (5 bases). CDR3 size: 14 residues. The V end lost 5 bases, the J end lost 5 bases, and 15 bases lay between the germline ends. Germline V gene lookup returns CDR1 MGHDK and CDR2 SYGVNS. The chain's CDR3 is CASSFGGGRTEAFF. CDR3 in DNA: TGTGCCAGCAGTTTCGGTGGGGGGAGGACTGAAGCTTTCTTT.

The chain joins TRBV7-6 to TRBJ2-1, with TRBD2 matching over 9 bases. With V trimmed by 5 bases and J by 0 bases, 8 bases remained unmatched. CDR3 size: 17 residues. Germline V gene data show CDR1 as SGHVS and CDR2 as FNYEAQ. The CDR3 DNA sequence: TGTGCCAGCAGCGCGAGACTAGCGGACAGCTCCTACAATGAGCAGTTCTTC. Its protein is CASSARLADSSYNEQFF.

V gene TRBV10-1 combines with J gene TRBJ2-7, with TRBD1 identical over 9 bases. Per germline, CDR1 WNHNN and CDR2 SYGVQD (reference sequence). The CDR3 loop spans 15 amino acids. The J segment lost 2 bases and the V segment lost 1 base, leaving 3 bases of the junction unmatched. The CDR3 DNA is TGCGCCAGCAGTGAGTGGGGGACAGGGCCCTACGAGCAGTACTTC. Protein product: CASSEWGTGPYEQYF.

This chain uses TRBV29-1 with TRBJ2-2, with TRBD1 identical over 8 bases. The germline V gene has CDR1 SQVTM and CDR2 ANQGSEA. This CDR3 contains 14 residues. The ends lost 6 bases at V and 0 bases at J; junction bases unmatched: 3. CDR3 sequence reads: CSVGQVSNTGELFF. The CDR3 DNA follows: TGCAGCGTGGGACAGGTTTCGAACACCGGGGAGCTGTTTTTT.

This chain joins TRBV28 and TRBJ2-1; TRBD2 aligns across 8 bases. CDR1 and CDR2 from the germline V gene are MDHEN and SYDVKM. J gave up 15 bases and V 2 bases, and 3 bases lay outside the gene matches. The CDR3 totals 11 residues. The CDR3 protein is CASSLAGGRFF. In nucleotides, the CDR3 is TGTGCCAGCAGTTTAGCGGGAGGAAGGTTCTTC.

The chain recombines TRBV10-2 with TRBJ2-5, with D possibly matching TRBD1 (7 bases). Trimming cost V 10 bases and J 1 base, with 19 bases left between them. The CDR3 covers 15 residues. Germline loops: CDR1 WSHSY, CDR2 SAAADI. CDR3 residues: CATSFGGGSQETQYF. The DNA for the CDR3 is TGCGCCACCTCCTTTGGAGGGGGCAGCCAAGAGACCCAGTACTTC.

This chain connects TRBV2 to TRBJ1-2, with TRBD1 matching over 9 bases. Trimming cost V 5 bases and J 3 bases; bases outside gene matches: 7. Per germline, CDR1 SNHLY and CDR2 FYNNEI. The CDR3 spans 15 residues. This chain's CDR3 is CASSKPGQGYYGYTF. DNA of the CDR3: TGTGCCAGCAGTAAACCGGGACAGGGTTACTATGGCTACACCTTC.

The CDR3 DNA is TGTGCCAGCAGTTCTCACATAGCTAATCAGCCCCAGCATTTT. It yields the protein CASSSHIANQPQHF. V is TRBV6-1 and J is TRBJ1-5; the D is unclear. The V end was cut by 5 bases, the J end by 4 bases, with 12 bases between. The CDR3 runs to 14 residues. Germline V gives CDR1 MNHNS, CDR2 SASEGT.